These 8 T cell receptor beta chains originate from one sample sequenced in a study of blood T cell repertoires in COVID-19. Method: immunoSEQ multiplex PCR; TCRdb's copy keeps in-frame clones and lacks some. The repertoire has about 200,000 clones, roughly 83% of them found once; the top ten carry 5% to 7%. The material sequenced was PBMCs or T cells enriched from blood (not recorded which). All receptors come from a man between 40 and 49 years old with acute COVID-19.

The chain links TRBV24-1 to TRBJ1-2; a possible D gene is TRBD1 (6 bases). The CDR3 spans 14 residues. The germline V and J ends were trimmed by 4 bases and 5 bases, with 13 bases remaining between them. CDR1 KGHDR and CDR2 SFDVKD come from the germline V gene. In nucleotides, the CDR3 is TGTGCCACCAGTGACTCACAGGGCAGGTATGGCTACACCTTC. This encodes CATSDSQGRYGYTF.

The rearrangement links TRBV6-1 to TRBJ2-7; 9 nucleotides line up with TRBD2. V shed 1 base and J 5 bases; nucleotides not matched to a gene: 9. The CDR3 is 16 residues long. Germline values: CDR1 MNHNS, CDR2 SASEGT. This chain's CDR3 is CASSEEGGLAFDEQYF. For the CDR3, the DNA is TGTGCCAGCAGTGAAGAAGGCGGACTAGCGTTCGACGAGCAGTACTTC.

The chain links TRBV28 to TRBJ1-4; D might be TRBD1 (6 bases). The V end was cut by 8 bases, the J end by 2 bases, with 24 bases between. The CDR3 is 18 amino acids. Germline V gene data show CDR1 as MDHEN and CDR2 as SYDVKM. CDR3 residues: CASQRGTGNVLTNEKLFF. The CDR3 nucleotides read TGTGCCAGCCAGAGAGGTACAGGGAATGTCTTGACTAATGAAAAACTGTTTTTT.

V is TRBV6-5 and J is TRBJ1-2, with D perhaps matching TRBD1 (5 bases). Trimming took off 5 bases at V and 8 bases at J, with 18 bases between the two ends. This CDR3 comprises 14 residues. The germline gives CDR1 MNHEY, CDR2 SVGAGI. CDR3 nucleotide sequence: TGTGCCAGCAGTCCGCCGACAGTTTCTAGAGGCTACACCTTC. Protein: CASSPPTVSRGYTF.

This chain links TRBV5-5 with TRBJ2-7; 12 positions match TRBD1. Germline CDR1 and CDR2: SGHKS and YYEKEE (reference sequence). V shed 4 bases, J shed 5 bases, and the junction held 7 bases outside the gene matches. This CDR3 has 15 amino acids. Written as DNA, the CDR3 is TGTGCCAGCAGCCCGGCGGGACAGGGGGCCCACGAGCAGTACTTC. Protein sequence: CASSPAGQGAHEQYF.

The rearrangement joins TRBV5-1 to TRBJ1-6; D not certain. The V gene's germline CDR1 is SGHRS and CDR2 YFSETQ. This CDR3 comprises 13 residues. V lost 0 bases and J lost 9, with 7 bases in between. The CDR3 region has the DNA TGCGCCAGCAGCTTGGCCTTCAGTTCACCCCTCCACTTT. This sequence encodes CASSLAFSSPLHF.

This sequence joins TRBV6-5 and TRBJ2-2; 7 bases align to TRBD2. The CDR3 length is 16 residues. Per germline, CDR1 MNHEY and CDR2 SVGAGI. The J segment lost 5 bases and the V segment lost 0 bases, leaving 6 bases of the junction unmatched. Here the CDR3 reads CASSYSTGGRTGELFF. The DNA of the CDR3 is TGTGCCAGCAGTTACTCGACGGGGGGTCGGACCGGGGAGCTGTTTTTT.

The CDR3 loop reads CASSPAFDRAYNEQFF. As DNA, the CDR3 is TGTGCCAGCAGTCCTGCCTTTGACAGGGCCTACAATGAGCAGTTCTTC. The chain uses TRBV28 and TRBJ2-1; TRBD1 agrees at 7 bases. The CDR3 is made up of 16 amino acids. From germline, CDR1 is MDHEN and CDR2 SYDVKM. Germline trimming cut 5 bases from V and 2 bases from J; bases unmatched to any gene: 9.